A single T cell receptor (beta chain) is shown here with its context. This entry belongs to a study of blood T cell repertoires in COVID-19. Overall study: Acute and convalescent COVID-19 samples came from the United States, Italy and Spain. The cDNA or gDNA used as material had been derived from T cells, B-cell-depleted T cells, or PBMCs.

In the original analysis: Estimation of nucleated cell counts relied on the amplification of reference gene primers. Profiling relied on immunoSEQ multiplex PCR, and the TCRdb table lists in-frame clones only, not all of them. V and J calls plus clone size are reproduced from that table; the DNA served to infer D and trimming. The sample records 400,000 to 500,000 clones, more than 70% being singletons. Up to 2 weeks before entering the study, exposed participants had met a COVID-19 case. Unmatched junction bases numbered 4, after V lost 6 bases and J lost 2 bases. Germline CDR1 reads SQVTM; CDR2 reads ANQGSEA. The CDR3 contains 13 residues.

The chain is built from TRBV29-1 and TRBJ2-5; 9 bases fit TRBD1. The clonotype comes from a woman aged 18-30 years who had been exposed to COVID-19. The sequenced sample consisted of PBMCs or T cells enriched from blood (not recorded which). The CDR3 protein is CSVAGQGQETQYF. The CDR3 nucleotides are TGCAGCGTGGCGGGACAGGGACAAGAGACCCAGTACTTC. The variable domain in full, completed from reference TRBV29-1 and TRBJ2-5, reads SAVISQKPSRDICQRGTSLTIQCQVDSQVTMMFWYRQQPGQSLTLIATANQGSEATYESGFVIDKFPISRPNLTFSTLTVSNMSPEDSSIYLCSVAGQGQETQYFGPGTRLLVL.